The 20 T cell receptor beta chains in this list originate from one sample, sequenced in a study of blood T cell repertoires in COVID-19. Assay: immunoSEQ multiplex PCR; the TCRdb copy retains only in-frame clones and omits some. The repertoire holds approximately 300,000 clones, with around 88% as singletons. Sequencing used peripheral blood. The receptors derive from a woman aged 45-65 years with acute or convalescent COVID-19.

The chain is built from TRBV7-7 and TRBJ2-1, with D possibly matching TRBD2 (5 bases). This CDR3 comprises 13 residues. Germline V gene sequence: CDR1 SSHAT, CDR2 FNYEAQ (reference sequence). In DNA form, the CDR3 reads TGTGCTAGTGGGAGCAGCTCCTACAATGAGCAGTTCTTC. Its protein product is CASGSSSYNEQFF.

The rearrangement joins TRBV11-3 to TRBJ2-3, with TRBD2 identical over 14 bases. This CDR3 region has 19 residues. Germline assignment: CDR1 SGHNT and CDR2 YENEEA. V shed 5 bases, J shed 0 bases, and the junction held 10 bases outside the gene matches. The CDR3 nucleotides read TGTGCCAGCAGCCAGTCAGGACTAGCGGGAGGAATTAGCACAGATACGCAGTATTTT. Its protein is CASSQSGLAGGISTDTQYF.

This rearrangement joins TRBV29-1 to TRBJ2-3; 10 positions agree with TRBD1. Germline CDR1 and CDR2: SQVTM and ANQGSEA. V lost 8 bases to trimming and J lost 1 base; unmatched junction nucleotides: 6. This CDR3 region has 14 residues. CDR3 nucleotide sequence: TGCAGCCTGTTCGGGACAGGGGGCACAGATACGCAGTATTTT. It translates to CSLFGTGGTDTQYF.

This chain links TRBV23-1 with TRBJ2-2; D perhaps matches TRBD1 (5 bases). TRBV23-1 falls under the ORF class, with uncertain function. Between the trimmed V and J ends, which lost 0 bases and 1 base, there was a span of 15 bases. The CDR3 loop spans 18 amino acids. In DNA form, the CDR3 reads TGCGCCAGCAGTCAATCGCAGGGCAGGGTCGGGAACACCGGGGAGCTGTTTTTT. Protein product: CASSQSQGRVGNTGELFF.

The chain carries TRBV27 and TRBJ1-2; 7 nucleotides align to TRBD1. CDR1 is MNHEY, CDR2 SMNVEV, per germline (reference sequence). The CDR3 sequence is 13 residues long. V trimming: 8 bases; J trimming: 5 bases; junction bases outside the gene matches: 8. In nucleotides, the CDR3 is TGTGCCAGCCGTCATCCACAGGGGTATGGCTACACCTTC. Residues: CASRHPQGYGYTF.

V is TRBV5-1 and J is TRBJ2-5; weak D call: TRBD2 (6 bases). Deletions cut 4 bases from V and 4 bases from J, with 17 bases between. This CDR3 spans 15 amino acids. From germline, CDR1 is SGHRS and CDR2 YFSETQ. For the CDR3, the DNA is TGCGCCAGCAGCAATTCGGGGACTCAGGGAGAGACCCAGTACTTC. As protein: CASSNSGTQGETQYF.

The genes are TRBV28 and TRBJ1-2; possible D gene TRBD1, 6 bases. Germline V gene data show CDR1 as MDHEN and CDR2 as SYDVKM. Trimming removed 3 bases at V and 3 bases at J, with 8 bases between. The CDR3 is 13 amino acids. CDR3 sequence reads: CASSFGTHYGYTF. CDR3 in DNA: TGTGCCAGCAGTTTCGGGACACACTATGGCTACACCTTC.

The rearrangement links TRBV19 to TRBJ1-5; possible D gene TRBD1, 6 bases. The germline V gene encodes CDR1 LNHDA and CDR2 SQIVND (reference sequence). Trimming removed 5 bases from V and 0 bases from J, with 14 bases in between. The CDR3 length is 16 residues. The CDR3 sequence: CASSVQGTLSNQPQHF. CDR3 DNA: TGTGCCAGTAGTGTACAGGGAACCCTTAGCAATCAGCCCCAGCATTTT.

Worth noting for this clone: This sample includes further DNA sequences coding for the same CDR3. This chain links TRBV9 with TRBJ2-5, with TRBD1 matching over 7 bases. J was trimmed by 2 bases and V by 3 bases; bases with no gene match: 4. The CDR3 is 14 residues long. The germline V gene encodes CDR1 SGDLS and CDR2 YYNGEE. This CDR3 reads CASSAGTAQETQYF. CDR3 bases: TGTGCCAGCAGCGCCGGGACAGCTCAAGAGACCCAGTACTTC.

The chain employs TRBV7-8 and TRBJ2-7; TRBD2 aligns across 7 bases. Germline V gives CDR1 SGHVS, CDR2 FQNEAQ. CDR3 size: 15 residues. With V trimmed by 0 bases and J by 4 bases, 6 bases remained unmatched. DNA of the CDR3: TGTGCCAGCAGCTTAGCGGGAGGGCCGGGTTACGAGCAGTACTTC. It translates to CASSLAGGPGYEQYF.

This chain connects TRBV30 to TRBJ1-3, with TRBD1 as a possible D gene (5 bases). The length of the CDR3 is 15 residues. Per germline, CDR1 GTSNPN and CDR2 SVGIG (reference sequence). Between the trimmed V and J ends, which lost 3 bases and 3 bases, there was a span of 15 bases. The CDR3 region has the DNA TGTGCCTGGAGATTCAAGGGGCTCGGTGGAAACACCATATATTTT. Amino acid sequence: CAWRFKGLGGNTIYF.

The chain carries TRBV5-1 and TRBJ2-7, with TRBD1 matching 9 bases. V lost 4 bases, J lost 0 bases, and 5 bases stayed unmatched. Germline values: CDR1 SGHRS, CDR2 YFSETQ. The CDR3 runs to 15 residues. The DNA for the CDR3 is TGCGCCAGCAGCGGCACAGGGGGCGTCTCCTACGAGCAGTACTTC. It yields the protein CASSGTGGVSYEQYF.

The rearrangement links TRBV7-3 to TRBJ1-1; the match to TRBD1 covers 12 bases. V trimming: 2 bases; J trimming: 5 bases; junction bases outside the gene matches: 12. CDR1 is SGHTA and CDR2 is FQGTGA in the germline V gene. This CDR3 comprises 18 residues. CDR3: CASSLEGFGTGGETEAFF. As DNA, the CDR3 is TGTGCCAGCAGCTTAGAAGGATTCGGGACAGGGGGCGAGACTGAAGCTTTCTTT.

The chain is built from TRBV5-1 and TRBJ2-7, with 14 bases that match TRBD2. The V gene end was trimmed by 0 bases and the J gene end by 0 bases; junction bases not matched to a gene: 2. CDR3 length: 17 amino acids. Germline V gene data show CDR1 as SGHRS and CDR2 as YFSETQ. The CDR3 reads CASSLAGTSGGSYEQYF. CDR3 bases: TGCGCCAGCAGCTTGGCCGGGACTAGCGGGGGCTCCTACGAGCAGTACTTC.

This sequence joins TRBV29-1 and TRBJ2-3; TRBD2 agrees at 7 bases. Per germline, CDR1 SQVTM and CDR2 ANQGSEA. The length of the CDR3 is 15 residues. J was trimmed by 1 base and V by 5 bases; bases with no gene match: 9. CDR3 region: CSVRSRERGTDTQYF. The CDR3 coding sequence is TGCAGCGTTCGATCGCGGGAGCGGGGCACAGATACGCAGTATTTT.

The CDR3 spells CASSLVAGGLGRTDTQYF. The CDR3 nucleotides read TGTGCCAGCAGCTTAGTAGCGGGAGGGTTGGGGCGCACAGATACGCAGTATTTT. The chain links TRBV7-3 to TRBJ2-3; TRBD2 matches 11 bases. The germline gives CDR1 SGHTA, CDR2 FQGTGA. J was trimmed by 1 base and V by 2 bases; bases with no gene match: 8. The CDR3 totals 18 residues.

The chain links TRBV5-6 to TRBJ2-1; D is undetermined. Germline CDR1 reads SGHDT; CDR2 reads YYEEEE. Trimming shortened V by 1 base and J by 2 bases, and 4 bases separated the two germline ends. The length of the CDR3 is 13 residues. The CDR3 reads CASSLRAYNEQFF. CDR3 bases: TGTGCCAGCAGCTTGAGAGCCTACAATGAGCAGTTCTTC. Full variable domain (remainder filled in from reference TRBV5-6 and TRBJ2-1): DAGVTQSPTHLIKTRGQQVTLRCSPKSGHDTVSWYQQALGQGPQFIFQYYEEEERQRGNFPDRFSGHQFPNYSSELNVNALLLGDSALYLCASSLRAYNEQFFGPGTRLTVL.

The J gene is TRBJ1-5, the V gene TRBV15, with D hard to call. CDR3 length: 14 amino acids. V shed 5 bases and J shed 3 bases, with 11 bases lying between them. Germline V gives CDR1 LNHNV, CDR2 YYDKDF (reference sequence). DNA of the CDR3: TGTGCCACCAGCCCGATGAGGGACAATCAGCCCCAGCATTTT. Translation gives CATSPMRDNQPQHF.

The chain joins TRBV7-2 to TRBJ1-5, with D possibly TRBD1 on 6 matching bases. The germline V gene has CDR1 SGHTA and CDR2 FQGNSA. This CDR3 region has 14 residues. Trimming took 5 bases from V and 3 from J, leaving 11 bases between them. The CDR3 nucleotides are TGTGCCAGCAGCATATACAGGGACAATCAGCCCCAGCATTTT. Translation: CASSIYRDNQPQHF.

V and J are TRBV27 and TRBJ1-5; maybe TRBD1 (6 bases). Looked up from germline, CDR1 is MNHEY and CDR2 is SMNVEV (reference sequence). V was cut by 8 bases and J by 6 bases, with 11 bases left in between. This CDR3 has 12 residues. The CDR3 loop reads CASATGRQPQHF. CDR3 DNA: TGTGCCAGCGCTACAGGGCGTCAGCCCCAGCATTTT.